This T cell receptor (beta chain) was retrieved from a study of shared clonotypes between healthy human individuals. Assay used: immunoSEQ multiplex PCR; TCRdb lists only in-frame clones, some missing. The sample shows 2 million to 2.5 million clones, roughly 93% of them seen only once. In germline, CDR1 is MDHEN, CDR2 SYDVKM. V trimming: 4 bases; J trimming: 7 bases; junction bases outside the gene matches: 10. The CDR3 contains 16 residues. Sequenced input: naive CD4+ T cells from PBMCs. This sample's subset: CD45RA+ positively selected. This TCR derives from a man aged 18 to 30 in good health. Some clones in this sample may be carry-over from other donors' samples. The gene calls are TRBV28 and TRBJ2-1, with 10 bases identical to TRBD2. The CDR3 DNA sequence: TGTGCCAGCAGTTCCGCCGCTAGCGGGAGTGGGAATGAGCAGTTCTTC. It encodes CASSSAASGSGNEQFF. Combining the CDR3 with reference TRBV28 and TRBJ2-1 gives the whole variable domain DVKVTQSSRYLVKRTGEKVFLECVQDMDHENMFWYRQDPGLGLRLIYFSYDVKMKEKGDIPEGYSVSREKKERFSLILESASTNQTSMYLCASSSAASGSGNEQFFGPGTRLTVL.